Listed below are T cell receptor beta chains from one sample, sequenced in a study of blood T cells in healthy people across ages. Via MiXCR, TCRdb re-called the 5' RACE reads, giving one row per CDR3 protein. Of around 1,000,000 distinct CDR3 sequences listed, roughly 24% are singletons. The sample was also linked to a second study, of T cells of mothers and their children.

The sample was blood. These receptor sequences come from a girl aged 2 to 9 in good health. Each CDR3 is given with its conserved first and last residue. D genes are given only for firm matches. Where a row states a size, it is once, few, many or the class of an expanded clone; other rows omit it.

abundance: few
j_gene: TRBJ2-3
v_gene: TRBV5-1
d_gene: NA
CDR3aa: CASSIEGTDTQYF
CDR3nt: TGCGCCAGCAGCATAGAGGGAACAGATACGCAGTACTTT

abundance: few
j_gene: TRBJ2-2
v_gene: TRBV27
d_gene: TRBD2
CDR3aa: CASSPSGGDTGELFF
CDR3nt: TGTGCCAGCAGCCCTTCTGGGGGGGACACCGGGGAGCTGTTTTTT

abundance: NA
j_gene: TRBJ2-6
v_gene: TRBV3-1
d_gene: NA
CDR3aa: CASSHDLAPVLTF
CDR3nt: TGTGCCAGCAGCCACGACCTAGCCCCAGTCCTGACTTTC

abundance: few
j_gene: TRBJ2-3
v_gene: TRBV19
d_gene: TRBD1
CDR3aa: CASSWDRGAWSGDTQYF
CDR3nt: TGTGCCAGTAGTTGGGACAGGGGCGCATGGTCGGGCGATACGCAGTATTTT

abundance: few
j_gene: TRBJ1-4
v_gene: TRBV15
d_gene: NA
CDR3aa: CATSDYREKLFF
CDR3nt: TGTGCCACCTCGGACTATCGGGAAAAACTGTTTTTT

abundance: NA
j_gene: TRBJ2-3
v_gene: TRBV3-1
d_gene: NA
CDR3aa: CASSQDRSPGTDTQYF
CDR3nt: TGTGCCAGCAGCCAAGATAGATCGCCCGGCACAGATACGCAGTATTTT

abundance: NA
j_gene: TRBJ2-3
v_gene: TRBV5-1
d_gene: NA
CDR3aa: CASSLELRLITDTQYF
CDR3nt: TGCGCCAGCAGCTTGGAATTAAGACTGATCACAGATACGCAGTATTTT

abundance: NA
j_gene: TRBJ1-2
v_gene: TRBV7-2
d_gene: NA
CDR3aa: CASSNRTASYGYTF
CDR3nt: TGTGCCAGCAGCAACAGGACAGCAAGCTATGGCTACACCTTC

abundance: few
j_gene: TRBJ1-2
v_gene: TRBV5-6
d_gene: NA
CDR3aa: CASSSTWGTSF
CDR3nt: TGTGCCAGCAGCTCGACGTGGGGGACTTCCTTC

abundance: NA
j_gene: TRBJ2-3
v_gene: TRBV18
d_gene: TRBD2
CDR3aa: CASSLSGKADTQYF
CDR3nt: TGTGCCAGCTCACTAAGCGGGAAGGCAGATACGCAGTATTTT

abundance: few
j_gene: TRBJ1-1
v_gene: TRBV29-1
d_gene: NA
CDR3aa: CSVEALRAEAFF
CDR3nt: TGCAGCGTTGAAGCTTTGAGGGCTGAAGCTTTCTTT

abundance: few
j_gene: TRBJ2-5
v_gene: TRBV5-1
d_gene: TRBD1
CDR3aa: CASSKGQGGETQYF
CDR3nt: TGCGCCAGCAGCAAGGGACAGGGAGGGGAGACCCAGTACTTC

abundance: NA
j_gene: TRBJ1-4
v_gene: TRBV12-3/TRBV12-4
d_gene: NA
CDR3aa: CASSRAFETEKLFF
CDR3nt: TGTGCCAGCAGTCGGGCATTCGAGACTGAAAAACTGTTTTTT

abundance: NA
j_gene: TRBJ2-7
v_gene: TRBV28
d_gene: TRBD2
CDR3aa: CASSLAGVFPEQYF
CDR3nt: TGTGCCAGCAGTTTAGCGGGAGTCTTCCCCGAGCAGTACTTC

abundance: NA
j_gene: TRBJ2-7
v_gene: TRBV14
d_gene: NA
CDR3aa: CASSGGPYGQYF
CDR3nt: TGTGCCAGCAGTGGTGGGCCCTACGGGCAGTACTTC

abundance: NA
j_gene: TRBJ2-3
v_gene: TRBV7-2
d_gene: TRBD2
CDR3aa: CASSLGHLAGITDTQYF
CDR3nt: TGTGCCAGCAGCTTAGGCCACTTAGCGGGGATCACAGATACGCAGTATTTT

abundance: NA
j_gene: TRBJ2-7
v_gene: TRBV5-1
d_gene: TRBD2
CDR3aa: CASGTASGGSYEQYF
CDR3nt: TGCGCCAGCGGGACTGCGAGCGGGGGATCCTACGAGCAGTACTTC

abundance: few
j_gene: TRBJ1-3
v_gene: TRBV28
d_gene: TRBD1
CDR3aa: CASSFPQGKHTIYF
CDR3nt: TGTGCCAGCAGTTTTCCACAGGGGAAGCACACCATATATTTT

abundance: many
j_gene: TRBJ2-5
v_gene: TRBV4-2
d_gene: NA
CDR3aa: CASSPSQGDRQEAQYF
CDR3nt: TGTGCCAGCAGCCCGTCCCAAGGAGATCGCCAAGAGGCCCAGTACTTC

abundance: NA
j_gene: TRBJ2-5
v_gene: TRBV6-5
d_gene: NA
CDR3aa: CASSYSRFGRFQETQYF
CDR3nt: TGTGCCAGCAGTTACTCGAGATTTGGGCGGTTCCAAGAGACCCAGTACTTC

abundance: few
j_gene: TRBJ2-3
v_gene: TRBV20-1
d_gene: TRBD2
CDR3aa: CSLTSGVPGRDTQYF
CDR3nt: TGCAGCTTGACTAGCGGGGTCCCTGGCAGGGATACGCAGTATTTT

abundance: NA
j_gene: TRBJ2-2
v_gene: TRBV27
d_gene: NA
CDR3aa: CAGRGGPYTGELFF
CDR3nt: TGTGCCGGCAGGGGGGGTCCCTACACCGGGGAGCTGTTTTTT

abundance: once
j_gene: TRBJ2-5
v_gene: TRBV4-2
d_gene: NA
CDR3aa: CASSQEEGINKETQYF
CDR3nt: TGTGCCAGCAGCCAAGAGGAGGGGATAAATAAAGAGACCCAGTACTTC

abundance: few
j_gene: TRBJ1-3
v_gene: TRBV20-1
d_gene: NA
CDR3aa: CSAYLREGNTIYF
CDR3nt: TGCAGTGCCTATTTACGGGAGGGAAACACCATATATTTT